One sample yielded the 23 T cell receptor beta chains listed below, sequenced in a study of response to subunit inactivated influenza vaccine. TCRdb independently ran MiXCR on the RT-PCR reads; one entry per CDR3 protein. Counted here are fewer than 650,000 distinct CDR3 sequences, 10% to 15% occurring once; the ten biggest clones make up around 14%. The sample in question was PBMCs from blood, obtained roughly 48 days after vaccination. All receptors come from a man aged 45-60 years who received an inactivated influenza vaccine.

This clonotype was detected a few times. The rearrangement uses TRBV20-1 and TRBJ2-1; 8 positions agree with TRBD2. J gave up 9 bases and V 0 bases, and 13 bases lay outside the gene matches. This CDR3 spans 16 amino acids. The germline V gene encodes CDR1 DFQATT and CDR2 SNEGSKA (reference sequence). The CDR3 reads CSARDLPGRVFVEQFF. The CDR3 bases are TGCAGTGCTAGAGATCTTCCCGGGAGGGTTTTTGTTGAGCAGTTCTTC.

V gene TRBV5-1 combines with J gene TRBJ2-6; D remains unclear. There are 16 residues in the CDR3. Germline loops: CDR1 SGHRS, CDR2 YFSETQ. V lost 0 bases and J lost 0, with 7 bases in between. The CDR3: CASSLGQNSGANVLTF. CDR3 nucleotides: TGCGCCAGCAGCTTGGGGCAAAACTCTGGGGCCAACGTCCTGACTTTC.

This clonotype showed up many times. CDR3: CASRGLAGAYEQYF. For the CDR3, the DNA is TGTGCCAGCAGAGGACTAGCGGGCGCCTACGAGCAGTACTTC. The chain joins TRBV6-2 or TRBV6-3 to TRBJ2-7; 11 bases are shared with TRBD2. The CDR3 runs 14 residues. Germline CDR1 is MNHEY and CDR2 is SVGEGT. Trimming at V came to 6 bases and at J to 2 bases, leaving 3 bases not matched to a gene.

This clonotype was found a few times. Written as DNA, the CDR3 is TGTGCCAGCAGCCAGCAGTTCACCGGGGAGCTGTTTTTT. Residues: CASSQQFTGELFF. This rearrangement joins TRBV12-3 or TRBV12-4 to TRBJ2-2; D is undetermined. Trimming shortened V by 6 bases and J by 4 bases, and 9 bases separated the two germline ends. The CDR3 length is 13 residues.

This clonotype was seen many times. V is TRBV24-1 and J is TRBJ2-2, with D possibly matching TRBD2 (6 bases). Between the trimmed V and J ends, which lost 3 bases and 5 bases, there was a span of 9 bases. Germline V gene lookup returns CDR1 KGHDR and CDR2 SFDVKD. This CDR3 comprises 14 residues. CDR3 in amino acids: CATSDLGGTGELFF. For the CDR3, the DNA is TGTGCCACCAGTGATCTAGGAGGGACCGGGGAGCTGTTTTTT.

This clonotype was seen a few times. The V call is TRBV20-1, the J call TRBJ2-1; 8 bases are shared with TRBD2. In germline, CDR1 is DFQATT, CDR2 SNEGSKA (reference sequence). The CDR3 extends over 15 amino acids. Unmatched junction bases numbered 9, after V lost 1 base and J lost 7 bases. The CDR3 loop is CSARALAGWENEQFF. The DNA of the CDR3 is TGCAGTGCTAGAGCGTTAGCGGGATGGGAAAATGAGCAGTTCTTC.

This clonotype was seen more than once but under ten times. The chain employs TRBV12-3 or TRBV12-4 and TRBJ2-1; 7 bases are a match to TRBD1. The CDR3 covers 14 residues. With 3 bases clipped from V and 3 bases from J, the junction kept 2 bases outside the gene matches. The CDR3 protein is CASSLTGIYNEQFF. In DNA, the CDR3 is TGTGCCAGCAGTTTGACAGGGATCTACAATGAGCAGTTCTTC.

This clonotype has ten or more counts. V usage is TRBV20-1 and J usage is TRBJ2-7; the D is unclear. The CDR3 is 13 amino acids. V lost 3 bases to trimming and J lost 3 bases, with 12 bases between them. Germline V lookup: CDR1 DFQATT, CDR2 SNEGSKA (reference sequence). CDR3 DNA sequence: TGCAGTGCTAGTTCTCGGAACCTCTACGAGCAGTACTTC. This codes for CSASSRNLYEQYF.

This chain links TRBV4-3 with TRBJ1-1; weak D call: TRBD1 (5 bases). With 0 bases removed from V and 6 bases from J, the gap between germline ends came to 14 bases. CDR1 LGHNA and CDR2 YSLEER come from the germline V gene. This CDR3 contains 15 residues. CDR3 in DNA: TGCGCCAGCAGCCAAGAAGTAAACAGGAAGTCTGAAGCTTTCTTT. It encodes CASSQEVNRKSEAFF.

This clonotype was recorded a few times. The V gene is TRBV4-3, the J gene TRBJ2-4, with D possibly TRBD1 on 6 matching bases. This CDR3 contains 15 residues. V was shortened by 4 bases and J by 8 bases, with 18 bases between the two germline ends. Germline CDR1 LGHNA, CDR2 YSLEER. The CDR3 loop reads CASSPSTGHRDIQYF. CDR3 bases: TGCGCCAGCAGCCCATCGACGGGACATCGGGACATTCAGTACTTC.

The chain links TRBV29-1 to TRBJ2-7; 8 bases line up with TRBD1. The CDR3 runs to 13 residues. Trimming took 8 bases from V and 2 from J; bases not matched to a gene: 8. Germline CDR1 SQVTM, CDR2 ANQGSEA. Written as DNA, the CDR3 is TGCAGCAACCCGGGACAGGAGCCCTACGAGCAGTACTTC. It is translated as CSNPGQEPYEQYF.

This chain links TRBV12-3 or TRBV12-4 with TRBJ1-1; D gene uncertain. The CDR3 covers 13 residues. V lost 2 bases and J lost 1, with 5 bases in between. CDR3 nucleotides: TGTGCCAGCAGTTTATATTGGAACACTGAAGCTTTCTTT. Its protein product is CASSLYWNTEAFF.

This clonotype appeared many times. The chain carries TRBV7-2 and TRBJ1-5; 7 bases are a match to TRBD1. CDR1 is SGHTA and CDR2 is FQGNSA in the germline V gene. Trimming cost V 0 bases and J 13 bases; bases outside gene matches: 3. The CDR3 spans 12 residues. In DNA form, the CDR3 reads TGTGCCAGCAGCTTAGCCCCGGGACAGCAGCATTTT. Its protein product is CASSLAPGQQHF.

The table lists this clonotype with a few counts. V usage is TRBV10-3 and J usage is TRBJ1-2; 7 bases match TRBD1. CDR1 is ENHRY, CDR2 SYGVKD, per germline. The ends lost 4 bases at V and 2 bases at J; junction bases unmatched: 4. This CDR3 comprises 14 residues. CDR3 protein: CAISAGTENYGYTF. CDR3 coding DNA: TGTGCCATCAGTGCCGGGACAGAAAACTATGGCTACACCTTC.

The chain links TRBV20-1 to TRBJ2-4, with D possibly TRBD1 on 5 matching bases. Germline V gene lookup returns CDR1 DFQATT and CDR2 SNEGSKA (reference sequence). Between the trimmed V and J ends, which lost 1 base and 0 bases, there was a span of 16 bases. The CDR3 contains 17 residues. The CDR3 sequence is CSARAEIGVLAKNIQYF. CDR3 bases: TGCAGTGCTAGAGCGGAGATAGGGGTTCTAGCCAAAAACATTCAGTACTTC.

The chain has TRBV12-3 or TRBV12-4 and TRBJ1-6, with D unclear. V lost 0 bases to trimming and J lost 7 bases, with 10 bases between them. CDR3 length: 15 residues. This CDR3 is CASSLALGRNSPLHF. CDR3 nucleotides: TGTGCCAGCAGTTTAGCGCTAGGGCGGAATTCACCCCTCCACTTT.

J is TRBJ1-5 and V is TRBV7-9, with 10 nucleotides matching TRBD1. The V gene end was trimmed by 5 bases and the J gene end by 6 bases; junction bases not matched to a gene: 7. Germline loops: CDR1 SEHNR, CDR2 FQNEAQ (reference sequence). CDR3 length equals 15 residues. The CDR3 reads CASSPPGDRGQPQHF. Here the CDR3 DNA reads TGTGCCAGCAGCCCCCCAGGGGACAGGGGTCAGCCCCAGCATTTT.

There are a few counts of this clonotype. J is TRBJ1-2 and V is TRBV6-2 or TRBV6-3; D possibly corresponds to TRBD1 (6 bases). V was shortened by 6 bases and J by 4 bases, with 15 bases between the two germline ends. Germline CDR1 is MNHEY and CDR2 is SVGEGT. The CDR3 covers 14 residues. CDR3 nucleotides: TGTGCCAGCAGAAAGACGGACAGAGGCTATGGCTACACCTTC. Translated: CASRKTDRGYGYTF.

This clonotype was detected a few times. This chain joins TRBV7-9 and TRBJ2-1; 9 positions match TRBD1. With 5 bases clipped from V and 4 bases from J, the junction kept 9 bases outside the gene matches. Germline-derived CDR1 and CDR2 are SEHNR and FQNEAQ (reference sequence). This CDR3 region has 16 residues. The CDR3 region has the DNA TGTGCCAGCAGCCTTATATCCGGGACAGGGTACAATGAGCAGTTCTTC. Protein product: CASSLISGTGYNEQFF.

The chain links TRBV5-5 to TRBJ2-7; 9 bases align to TRBD2. The length of the CDR3 is 15 residues. Germline V gives CDR1 SGHKS, CDR2 YYEKEE (reference sequence). V lost 4 bases and J lost 5; bases outside the gene matches: 10. This CDR3 reads CASSTLAGEGNEQYF. The CDR3 DNA reads as TGTGCCAGCAGCACCTTAGCGGGAGAGGGAAACGAGCAGTACTTC. The full variable domain, rest sourced from reference TRBV5-5 and TRBJ2-7, is DAGVTQSPTHLIKTRGQQVTLRCSPISGHKSVSWYQQVLGQGPQFIFQYYEKEERGRGNFPDRFSARQFPNYSSELNVNALLLGDSALYLCASSTLAGEGNEQYFGPGTRLTVT.

This clonotype appeared a few times. The chain has TRBV20-1 and TRBJ1-1, with a weak D call TRBD1 (5 bases). The germline V gene has CDR1 DFQATT and CDR2 SNEGSKA (reference sequence). V lost 6 bases and J lost 11, with 10 bases in between. The CDR3 has 9 amino acids. The CDR3 sequence is CSARDAAFF. For the CDR3, the DNA is TGCAGTGCGAGGGACGCGGCTTTCTTT.

This clonotype appeared a few times. The V and J genes are TRBV13 and TRBJ2-7, with TRBD2 identical over 10 bases. The CDR3 loop spans 15 amino acids. With 2 bases clipped from V and 6 bases from J, the junction kept 7 bases outside the gene matches. The germline V gene encodes CDR1 PRHDT and CDR2 FYEKMQ (reference sequence). CDR3: CASSLRLAGVIEQYF. CDR3 bases: TGTGCCAGCAGCTTAAGGCTAGCGGGAGTGATCGAGCAGTACTTC.

The rearrangement joins TRBV29-1 to TRBJ1-5, with D perhaps matching TRBD1 (5 bases). Germline-derived CDR1 and CDR2 are SQVTM and ANQGSEA. The CDR3 loop spans 15 amino acids. V gave up 2 bases and J gave up 3 bases, with 14 bases separating them. The CDR3 loop reads CSVEIGTGPNQPQHF. The CDR3 DNA follows: TGCAGCGTTGAAATCGGAACAGGCCCCAATCAGCCCCAGCATTTT.